This T cell receptor beta chain derives from a study of T cell responses to AZD1222 COVID-19 vaccine (dated by TCRdb to the early 2020s). Regarding the research as a whole: AZD1222 recipients whose second dose came at about 4 weeks and those whose second dose came at about 12 weeks were combined into one group, since spike-specific TCR depth and breadth did not differ between the two schedules. TCR sequencing covered fewer than 250 trial participants: about 210 given two doses of AZD1222 and approximately 25 given two doses of MenACWY control vaccine. Trial participants were enrolled by age into 18-55, 56-69 and 70-plus year subgroups, with approximately 150, 28 and 58 TCR-sequenced participants respectively. Overall results and qualifications from the work: CD4 TCRs associated with the vaccine covered the entire spike protein, and the dominant responses were in regions 160-218 and 743-854. Conclusions about previously exposed vaccinees are limited because only 6 or 7 AZD1222 recipients were SARS-CoV-2 seropositive at baseline. Reportedly, close to half of the unique spike-specific TCRs recognized epitopes lying outside the regions that are mutated in the B.1.351 and B.1.1.7 variants. Because no day 14 peak-response samples were available, repertoires were characterized only after the peak T cell response. Participants were mostly white British and included more females than males, and it was suggested by the authors that clonal diversity may have been underestimated. After two AZD1222 doses, both the breadth and the depth of spike-specific TCRs were significantly higher than at day 0 and than in MenACWY recipients. In the small 56-69-year group, the increase in depth fell short of significance, most likely because of low power.

For this clone: Its antigen is still unknown. There are no base qualities to consult, and no much larger clone falls within one base.

Per the publication, the time point label means: baseline before first vaccination. The vaccinee samples were drawn from two UK trials, COV001 and COV002, one of which was a single-blind randomized controlled phase 2/3 trial testing AZD1222 (ChAdOx1 nCoV-19) in healthy adults. For TCRbeta chain sequencing, PBMC samples were collected from trial participants at day 0 and at day 28 after the second dose. V is pruned by 4 bases and J by 8 bases, leaving 6 bases of the junction without a gene match. The CDR3 has 13 amino acids, counting the end cysteine and phenylalanine. Left in the record is the CDR3 DNA by itself, 39 bases read in frame from the first base. The germline V gene yields MDHEN for CDR1 and SYDVKM for CDR2. The CDR3 regions of human TCRbeta chains were analyzed by immunosequencing. The source study handled its data this way. TCRs in the repertoires were compared against a reference library of SARS-CoV-2-specific TCRs that had been generated with the MIRA antigen-specificity platform. Breadth was defined as the fraction of unique TCRs that were SARS-CoV-2-associated, and depth was defined as the fraction of total T cells that were SARS-CoV-2-associated. Using the MIRA data, each spike-specific TCR was mapped to the spike region that the TCR reacts to and placed in a CD4 or CD8 class. Log10-transformed breadth and depth values were compared by one-way ANOVA with Sidak's multiple comparisons tests. Not all clones reach the TCRdb copy of this immuneACCESS table, which keeps in-frame sequences only. Checked studies attribute under half of the gap to unresolved V genes and leave the rest unexplained. Clone size and V and J calls were adopted from that table, with D and trimming inferred from the DNA. The sample data list approximately 68,000 clones, and approximately 90% of these were observed just once. The ten top clones hold less than 20% of the sample.

The sequence is built from TRBV28 and TRBJ2-7, with 9 bases matching TRBD1. This sequence was found in an adult in good health. This material consisted of peripheral blood, taken on day 0 of AZD1222 vaccination. The CDR3 reads as follows: CASSSGDREKQYF. The sequenced DNA: TGTGCCAGCAGTTCCGGGGACAGGGAAAAGCAGTACTTC.